Each of the 31 T cell receptor beta chains below was sequenced from the same sample in a study of T-cell reconstitution after alpha-beta-depleted transplantation in children. Unique molecular identifiers were incorporated into the prepared TCRbeta library. From the PCR reads, TCRdb called clonotypes with MiXCR, one entry per CDR3 protein. Of nearly 550,000 distinct CDR3 sequences in the sample, approximately 16% were seen once. This specimen consisted of PBMCs from the stem cell graft donor, obtained from the stem cell graft. These receptors all stem from a human donor who donated a stem cell graft to a child with acute lymphoblastic leukemia.

The chain links TRBV14 to TRBJ1-1; D not certain. The CDR3 has 13 residues. CDR1 and CDR2 (germline): SGHDN, FVKESK. The V end was cut by 1 base, the J end by 9 bases, with 12 bases between. This chain's CDR3 is CASSQGPGPQAFF. CDR3 bases: TGTGCCAGCAGCCAAGGGCCTGGGCCTCAAGCTTTCTTT.

The sample holds many counts of this clonotype. V usage is TRBV6-1 and J usage is TRBJ2-2, with unresolved D. The CDR3 is 13 amino acids. Trimming removed 6 bases at V and 6 bases at J, with 11 bases between. CDR1 is MNHNS and CDR2 is SASEGT in the germline V gene. CDR3: CASRVPIPGELFF. In nucleotides, the CDR3 is TGTGCCAGCAGAGTCCCCATACCCGGGGAGCTGTTTTTT.

The chain recombines TRBV12-3 or TRBV12-4 with TRBJ2-1; 15 nucleotides match TRBD2. The CDR3 runs to 17 residues. Losses at the gene ends were 6 bases for V and 2 bases for J; bases not matched to a gene: 5. CDR3: CASSGLAGGRTYNEQFF. CDR3 nucleotide sequence: TGTGCCAGCAGCGGACTAGCGGGAGGGAGGACCTACAATGAGCAGTTCTTC.

This sequence joins TRBV9 and TRBJ2-1, with D hard to call. The CDR3 is 17 residues long. The V gene lost 0 bases and the J gene lost 2 bases, with 15 bases spanning the gap. Germline V CDR1 and CDR2: SGDLS, YYNGEE. The CDR3 region has the DNA TGTGCCAGCAGCGTAGACCCCTACGGAGAACCCTACAATGAGCAGTTCTTC. It yields the protein CASSVDPYGEPYNEQFF.

This clonotype has just one count. V usage is TRBV6-1 and J usage is TRBJ2-1; 8 bases are shared with TRBD1. The DNA matches TRBJ2-7 better at its end, which makes the J call doubtful. CDR3 length: 13 residues. CDR1 and CDR2 (germline): MNHNS, SASEGT. CDR3 sequence (DNA): TGTGCCATCAGGGGGCCAGGTTACAATGAGCAGTACTTC. It yields the protein CAIRGPGYNEQYF.

This clonotype was seen a few times. The chain has TRBV7-6 and TRBJ2-3; 8 bases are a match to TRBD1. From germline, CDR1 is SGHVS and CDR2 FNYEAQ. The CDR3 loop spans 15 amino acids. The trim removed 4 bases at V and 6 bases at J, leaving 9 bases unmatched. CDR3 nucleotides: TGTGCCAGCAGCTCAACAGGGGGACCCCAGGATACGCAGTATTTT. This translates into CASSSTGGPQDTQYF.

This rearrangement joins TRBV15 to TRBJ2-1, with a weak D call TRBD2 (6 bases). This CDR3 comprises 17 residues. CDR1 and CDR2 (germline): LNHNV, YYDKDF (reference sequence). Between the trimmed V and J ends, which lost 5 bases and 6 bases, there was a span of 23 bases. The CDR3 sequence is CATSGGLLAELVNEQFF. CDR3 nucleotide sequence: TGTGCCACCAGCGGAGGCCTTTTAGCGGAGCTCGTCAATGAGCAGTTCTTC.

CDR3 DNA: TGCGCCAGCAGCGGAGCGACAGGGATTAAGACCCAGTACTTC. It is translated as CASSGATGIKTQYF. The rearrangement joins TRBV5-1 to TRBJ2-5; 7 bases are a match to TRBD1. The CDR3 has 14 residues. The V gene end was trimmed by 4 bases and the J gene end by 6 bases; junction bases not matched to a gene: 9. Germline CDR1 reads SGHRS; CDR2 reads YFSETQ.

This chain joins TRBV27 and TRBJ1-2, with a weak D call TRBD1 (5 bases). Trimming stripped 2 bases from V and 6 bases from J, with 13 bases between. Germline V CDR1 and CDR2: MNHEY, SMNVEV (reference sequence). The CDR3 is made up of 14 amino acids. CDR3 amino acids: CASSLHLQGDGYTF. CDR3 coding DNA: TGTGCCAGCAGTTTACACCTCCAAGGGGATGGCTACACCTTC.

The DNA of the CDR3 is TGTGCCAACGACTTGAAAGGGGGAGACTACGAGCAGTACTTC. As protein: CANDLKGGDYEQYF. The V call is TRBV2, the J call TRBJ2-7; maybe TRBD1 (6 bases). The CDR3 is made up of 14 amino acids. Germline V gene sequence: CDR1 SNHLY, CDR2 FYNNEI. V lost 10 bases to trimming and J lost 3 bases, with 19 bases between them. Full variable domain (remainder filled in from reference TRBV2 and TRBJ2-7): EPEVTQTPSHQVTQMGQEVILRCVPISNHLYFYWYRQILGQKVEFLVSFYNNEISEKSEIFDDQFSVERPDGSNFTLKIRSTKLEDSAMYFCANDLKGGDYEQYFGPGTRLTVT.

The chain has TRBV18 and TRBJ1-1; D remains unclear. CDR1 and CDR2 (germline): KGHSH, LQKENI. The CDR3 length is 17 residues. V gave up 2 bases and J gave up 2 bases, with 18 bases separating them. CDR3 loop: CASSPFGGEPRNTEAFF. CDR3 nucleotides: TGTGCCAGCTCACCATTTGGAGGAGAGCCCCGCAACACTGAAGCTTTCTTT.

CDR3 nucleotide sequence: TGTGCCAGCAGTTACTCGGAGACAGGGGCCTATGAAGCTTTCTTT. Its protein is CASSYSETGAYEAFF. The chain is built from TRBV6-5 and TRBJ1-1; TRBD1 matches at 8 bases. The trim removed 0 bases at V and 7 bases at J, leaving 7 bases unmatched. CDR3 size: 15 residues. Germline V CDR1 and CDR2: MNHEY, SVGAGI.

This clonotype was observed a few times. The gene calls are TRBV5-1 and TRBJ1-2, with D uncertain. Trimming took 1 base from V and 8 from J, leaving 15 bases between them. CDR1 and CDR2 from the germline V gene are SGHRS and YFSETQ. The CDR3 contains 14 residues. CDR3 residues: CASSLLGPTEGYTF. The CDR3 region has the DNA TGCGCCAGCAGCTTGTTAGGCCCTACGGAGGGCTACACCTTC.

V and J are TRBV24-1 and TRBJ2-3; 9 bases align to TRBD2. Trimming at V came to 3 bases and at J to 6 bases, leaving 6 bases not matched to a gene. The CDR3 is made up of 15 amino acids. Germline V gene lookup returns CDR1 KGHDR and CDR2 SFDVKD. The CDR3 reads CATSDPGLASDTQYF. The CDR3, as DNA: TGTGCCACCAGTGATCCGGGACTAGCATCCGATACGCAGTATTTT.

As regards this clonotype: This sequence may be a read error, since a much larger clone differs from it by one base. The rearrangement joins TRBV27 to TRBJ1-2, with TRBD1 identical over 7 bases. Germline V CDR1 and CDR2: MNHEY, SMNVEV (reference sequence). The V segment lost 6 bases and the J segment 2 bases; nucleotides outside the gene matches: 3. The CDR3 covers 13 residues. CDR3 bases: TGTGCCAGCAGATTACAGGGGAACTATGGCTACACCTTC. Its translation: CASRLQGNYGYTF.

This clonotype occurred many times. The rearrangement joins TRBV6-5 to TRBJ1-1; 8 nucleotides match TRBD1. With 4 bases clipped from V and 0 bases from J, the junction kept 1 base outside the gene matches. The CDR3 consists of 14 residues. Germline V gene data show CDR1 as MNHEY and CDR2 as SVGAGI. CDR3 sequence: CASSSTGVNTEAFF. In DNA, the CDR3 is TGTGCCAGCAGTTCGACAGGGGTGAACACTGAAGCTTTCTTT.

The CDR3 DNA reads TGCAGTGCTGGGGTCGGACAGATAAACTACGAGCAGTACTTC. Its protein is CSAGVGQINYEQYF. This rearrangement joins TRBV20-1 to TRBJ2-7; a possible D gene is TRBD1 (6 bases). CDR1 is DFQATT and CDR2 is SNEGSKA in the germline V gene (reference sequence). The CDR3 loop spans 14 amino acids. Trimming shortened V by 5 bases and J by 3 bases, and 17 bases separated the two germline ends.

The V call is TRBV5-1, the J call TRBJ1-1; D remains ambiguous. The germline gives CDR1 SGHRS, CDR2 YFSETQ. The CDR3 length is 15 residues. V was cut by 3 bases and J by 2 bases, with 14 bases left in between. The CDR3 sequence: CASSSRLGVNTEAFF. The CDR3 nucleotides read TGCGCCAGCAGCTCCCGCCTTGGGGTCAACACTGAAGCTTTCTTT.

The genes are TRBV12-3 or TRBV12-4 and TRBJ2-4; the D gene is possibly TRBD2 (6 bases). This CDR3 spans 16 amino acids. V gave up 5 bases and J gave up 3 bases, with 17 bases separating them. CDR3 amino acids: CASSLLLSGFKNIQYF. The CDR3 DNA is TGTGCCAGCAGTCTTCTCCTTAGCGGCTTCAAAAACATTCAGTACTTC.

This clonotype was recorded a few times. The J gene is TRBJ1-1, the V gene TRBV12-3 or TRBV12-4; 7 nucleotides line up with TRBD1. The CDR3 length is 17 residues. V was pared by 3 bases and J by 1 base, with 11 bases of the junction left unmatched. CDR3 region: CASSFPLTGASNTEAFF. As DNA, the CDR3 is TGTGCCAGCAGTTTCCCCCTCACAGGGGCTTCGAACACTGAAGCTTTCTTT.

CDR3 in DNA: TGTGCCAGCAGCGGGACTAGCGGGGAGGGGGATAATGAGCAGTTCTTC. It codes for CASSGTSGEGDNEQFF. The chain is built from TRBV12-3 or TRBV12-4 and TRBJ2-1; 13 bases fit TRBD2. The CDR3 is made up of 16 amino acids. V gave up 6 bases and J gave up 7 bases; unmatched junction bases: 9.

This clonotype was observed many times. This sequence joins TRBV5-5 and TRBJ1-2; D call uncertain. The V end was cut by 3 bases, the J end by 3 bases, with 6 bases between. The germline CDR1 and CDR2 sequences are SGHKS and YYEKEE (reference sequence). The CDR3 contains 12 residues. Here the CDR3 reads CASSSDHYGYTF. CDR3 coding DNA: TGTGCCAGCAGCTCCGACCACTATGGCTACACCTTC. Full variable domain (remainder filled in from reference TRBV5-5 and TRBJ1-2): DAGVTQSPTHLIKTRGQQVTLRCSPISGHKSVSWYQQVLGQGPQFIFQYYEKEERGRGNFPDRFSARQFPNYSSELNVNALLLGDSALYLCASSSDHYGYTFGSGTRLTVV.

This clonotype was seen a single time. The V call is TRBV5-1, the J call TRBJ1-2; D unresolved. Germline V gene lookup returns CDR1 SGHRS and CDR2 YFSETQ. This CDR3 spans 14 amino acids. Deletions cut 0 bases from V and 4 bases from J, with 10 bases between. The chain's CDR3 is CASSLDGSVYGYTF. The DNA of the CDR3 is TGCGCCAGCAGCTTGGACGGGAGTGTCTATGGCTACACCTTC.

The CDR3 loop is CASSGVSYTF. The CDR3 coding sequence is TGTGCCAGCAGTGGAGTTAGCTACACCTTC. The chain has TRBV12-3 or TRBV12-4 and TRBJ1-2; D gene uncertain. CDR3 size: 10 residues. V lost 5 bases to trimming and J lost 9 bases, with 7 bases between them.

This clonotype has a count of ten or more. The chain uses TRBV5-6 and TRBJ1-1; 7 bases match TRBD1. V was clipped by 0 bases and J by 6 bases; unmatched bases: 2. Looked up from germline, CDR1 is SGHDT and CDR2 is YYEEEE. The CDR3 has 13 amino acids. The CDR3 sequence: CASSLEGGPEAFF. The CDR3 DNA is TGTGCCAGCAGCTTGGAAGGGGGCCCTGAAGCTTTCTTT.

The genes are TRBV20-1 and TRBJ2-1; 10 bases are a match to TRBD1. Germline trimming cut 0 bases from V and 5 bases from J; bases unmatched to any gene: 10. CDR1 is DFQATT and CDR2 is SNEGSKA in the germline V gene (reference sequence). The CDR3 covers 17 residues. The CDR3 region is CSARDGITGQGDNEQFF. The DNA of the CDR3 is TGCAGTGCTAGAGATGGAATAACAGGACAGGGGGACAATGAGCAGTTCTTC.

This chain connects TRBV12-3 or TRBV12-4 to TRBJ1-6, with D possibly being TRBD1 (6 bases). The V and J ends lost 6 bases and 5 bases respectively, with 20 bases between them. This CDR3 spans 17 amino acids. The CDR3 loop is CASSSTQGLRDNSPLHF. CDR3 nucleotides: TGTGCCAGCAGCTCAACTCAGGGGTTAAGGGATAATTCACCCCTCCACTTT.

This rearrangement joins TRBV4-1 to TRBJ2-1; possibly TRBD1 for D (6 bases). Germline V lookup: CDR1 MGHRA, CDR2 YSYEKL. The V end was cut by 0 bases, the J end by 3 bases, with 12 bases between. This CDR3 spans 16 amino acids. CDR3 protein: CASSQELRTVYNEQFF. CDR3 DNA: TGCGCCAGCAGCCAAGAGCTCCGGACAGTCTACAATGAGCAGTTCTTC.

The chain links TRBV6-1 to TRBJ2-5, with 12 bases matching TRBD2. After removal of 7 bases from V and 5 bases from J, the junction contained 5 bases not matched to a gene. There are 14 residues in the CDR3. Germline-derived CDR1 and CDR2 are MNHNS and SASEGT. The CDR3 region has the DNA TGTGCCAGCAATCGACTAGCGGGAGACGAGACCCAGTACTTC. Encoded protein: CASNRLAGDETQYF.

There are a few counts of this clonotype. The rearrangement links TRBV5-1 to TRBJ1-3; D unresolved. Germline V gene sequence: CDR1 SGHRS, CDR2 YFSETQ. Between the trimmed V and J ends, which lost 7 bases and 0 bases, there was a span of 17 bases. The CDR3 length is 16 residues. The CDR3 protein is CASSNVGINSGNTIYF. Here the CDR3 DNA reads TGCGCCAGCTCCAATGTGGGGATCAACTCTGGAAACACCATATATTTT.

There are many counts of this clonotype. The chain has TRBV6-1 and TRBJ2-5, with 10 bases aligning to TRBD2. Trimming at V came to 4 bases and at J to 2 bases, leaving 4 bases not matched to a gene. The CDR3 has 15 residues. The germline V gene encodes CDR1 MNHNS and CDR2 SASEGT. CDR3 nucleotide sequence: TGTGCCAGCAGTGCGTTAGCGGGAGGACAAGAGACCCAGTACTTC. It is translated as CASSALAGGQETQYF.